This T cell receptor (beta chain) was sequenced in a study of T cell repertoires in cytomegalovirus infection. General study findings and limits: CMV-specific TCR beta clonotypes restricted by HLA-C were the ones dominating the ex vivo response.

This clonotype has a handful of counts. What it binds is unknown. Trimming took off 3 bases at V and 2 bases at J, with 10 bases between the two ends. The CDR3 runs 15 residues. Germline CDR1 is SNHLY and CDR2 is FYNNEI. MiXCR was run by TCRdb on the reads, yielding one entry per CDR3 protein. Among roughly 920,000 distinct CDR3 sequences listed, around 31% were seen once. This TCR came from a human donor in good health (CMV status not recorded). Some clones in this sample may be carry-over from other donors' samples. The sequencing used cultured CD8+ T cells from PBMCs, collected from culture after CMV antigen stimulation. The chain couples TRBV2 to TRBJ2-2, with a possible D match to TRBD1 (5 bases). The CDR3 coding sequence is TGTGCCAGCAGTGAGATGGGGCCTAACACCGGGGAGCTGTTTTTT. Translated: CASSEMGPNTGELFF.